This T cell receptor (beta chain) is from a study of human T cells and chemical hapten exposure. The study, taken as a whole, reports: Significantly greater numbers of large CDR3 similarity clusters came from expanded TCRs than from controls. The count of PT1 expanded TCRs correlated positively with patch test score. Sensitizing to DPC left TCRs with a frequency above 1 in 1000 unaltered.

Time point of the sample: patch test 1, 2 weeks after DPC sensitization. The treatment is: therapeutic diphenylcyclopropenone sensitization with weekly scalp DPC. As for this clonotype: Its specificity is not known.

Germline loops: CDR1 DFQATT, CDR2 SNEGSKA (reference sequence). The CDR3 contains 12 residues. V dropped 7 bases and J dropped 2 bases, with 10 bases sitting between them. Per the study methods: Sample-level TCR yields exhibited a median of around 93,000, with a range of roughly 23,224 to 750,000. TCRdb called the RACE reads again in MiXCR, with one record for every CDR3 protein. The V and J calls shown here were made by TCRdb, not taken from the authors' results. In the table there are about 110,000 distinct CDR3 sequences, 9.5% to 11% of which are singletons. The sequence was collected from a woman in her forties with alopecia areata. Some clones in this sample may be carry-over from other donors' samples. Sequenced here: whole blood, sampled in connection with sensitization to the hapten diphenylcyclopropenone (DPC). V and J are TRBV20-1 and TRBJ2-3; D not certain. CDR3 amino acids: CSGAGDTDTQYF. In DNA form, the CDR3 reads TGCAGTGGCGCAGGTGACACAGATACGCAGTATTTT.